What follows is one T cell receptor beta chain and its context. This clonotype was seen only once. There is no known antigen for this receptor. Per-nucleotide qualities are absent, and no much larger clonotype sits a single base away. One read provides weak support. The sample originates from a study of response to subunit inactivated influenza vaccine (dated by TCRdb to 2016 to 2019). Study-wide context: Deep quantitative T cell receptor repertoire profiling was used in the study to track responses to a trivalent subunit inactivated influenza vaccine.

The library relied on RT-PCR. Data came from an Illumina HiSeq 2500. In-frame beta chains were kept once TCRdb had trimmed the public reads at Q25 with fastp and called clones with MiXCR. One record per CDR3 amino acid sequence lists the most common genes and DNA. Present in this sample are about 610,000 distinct CDR3 sequences, 14% of which were seen just once. The top ten constitute approximately 12% of the sample. V is shortened by 3 bases, J by 9 bases, and the region joining them spans 18 bases. The CDR3 numbers 15 residues from cysteine through phenylalanine. The retained sequence is limited to the CDR3, 45 bases, with the frame set at the first base. Per the germline V gene (reference sequence), SEHNR is the CDR1 and FQNEAQ is the CDR2. The paper's findings and limits, for the study overall: The authors proposed that each seasonal influenza vaccination may bring in only a limited number of new T cells.

The chain is assembled from TRBV7-9 and TRBJ2-1; the D region may be TRBD1 or TRBD2, each matching 6 bases equally. This specimen was PBMCs from blood, taken 11 to 12 days after vaccination. The TCR originated in a man in his fifties who received an inactivated influenza vaccine. Donor details come from another sample of the same person, matched by shared clones. The nucleotides read TGTGCCAGCAGCTTCCAGGACCTTGAGGGGGGTGAGCAGTTCTTC. Its coded protein is CASSFQDLEGGEQFF.